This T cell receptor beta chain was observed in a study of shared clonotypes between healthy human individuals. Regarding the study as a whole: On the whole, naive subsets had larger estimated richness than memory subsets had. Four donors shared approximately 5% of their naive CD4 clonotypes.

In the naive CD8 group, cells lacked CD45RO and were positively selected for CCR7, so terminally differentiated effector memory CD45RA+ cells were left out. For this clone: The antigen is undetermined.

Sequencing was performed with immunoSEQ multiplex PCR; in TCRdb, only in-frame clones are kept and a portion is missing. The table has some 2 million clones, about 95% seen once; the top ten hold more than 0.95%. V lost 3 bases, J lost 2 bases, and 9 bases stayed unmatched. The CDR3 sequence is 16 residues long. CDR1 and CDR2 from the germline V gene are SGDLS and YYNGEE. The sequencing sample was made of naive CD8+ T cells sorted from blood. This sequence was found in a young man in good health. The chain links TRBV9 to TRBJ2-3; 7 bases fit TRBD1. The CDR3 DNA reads TGTGCCAGCAGCGCATCGGGGACAGAATACACAGATACGCAGTATTTT. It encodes CASSASGTEYTDTQYF.